The 5 T cell receptor beta chains given below trace back to one sample, sequenced in a study of radiotherapy plus CTLA-4 blockade in lung cancer. The table came from immunoSEQ multiplex PCR; TCRdb's copy has only in-frame clones and leaves some out. The sample has roughly 110,000 clones; more than 70% are singletons. This specimen consisted of peripheral blood, obtained from a patient treated with radiotherapy plus ipilimumab. The receptors derive from a human donor with non-small cell lung cancer that progressed on radiotherapy plus ipilimumab. Some clones in this sample may be carry-over from other donors' samples.

This clone has just one count. J is TRBJ2-5 and V is TRBV7-8, with 7 nucleotides matching TRBD2. The J segment lost 7 bases and the V segment lost 4 bases, leaving 6 bases of the junction unmatched. The germline gives CDR1 SGHVS, CDR2 FQNEAQ. The CDR3 covers 13 residues. The DNA of the CDR3 is TGTGCCAGCAGCTCCGCTAGCGGCACGACCCAGTACTTC. Translating it yields CASSSASGTTQYF.

CDR3 in DNA: TGCGCCAGCAGCCTCAGAATAGGCAATCAGCCCCAGCATTTT. This gives the protein CASSLRIGNQPQHF. V and J are TRBV4-3 and TRBJ1-5; unclear D gene. CDR1 and CDR2 from the germline V gene are LGHNA and YSLEER. Trimming cost V 4 bases and J 2 bases, with 9 bases left between them. The CDR3 runs 14 residues.

The rearrangement links TRBV7-2 to TRBJ2-7, with a possible D match to TRBD2 (5 bases). The germline V and J ends were trimmed by 0 bases and 5 bases, with 11 bases remaining between them. Germline V CDR1 and CDR2: SGHTA, FQGNSA. The CDR3 loop spans 14 amino acids. CDR3 nucleotides: TGTGCCAGCAGCTTAGCCTTCGGGGAACACGAGCAGTACTTC. Translation gives CASSLAFGEHEQYF.

This clone was seen just once. The V gene is TRBV30, the J gene TRBJ2-7, with D possibly being TRBD1 (6 bases). This CDR3 spans 13 amino acids. The germline gives CDR1 GTSNPN, CDR2 SVGIG (reference sequence). V was clipped by 0 bases and J by 8 bases, with 14 bases between them. CDR3 sequence: CAWSVQQGSQQYF. The CDR3 region has the DNA TGTGCCTGGAGTGTACAGCAGGGGTCCCAGCAGTACTTC.

This clone was seen just once. This chain connects TRBV7-6 to TRBJ2-5; TRBD2 might be the D (6 bases). The CDR3 is made up of 14 amino acids. CDR1 SGHVS and CDR2 FNYEAQ come from the germline V gene. V was shortened by 4 bases and J by 3 bases, with 12 bases between the two germline ends. The CDR3 nucleotides are TGTGCCAGCAGCTCCCCCGGGGGAGAAGAGACCCAGTACTTC. Amino acids: CASSSPGGEETQYF.